The source of this T cell receptor (beta chain) is a study of beta chain features in type 1 diabetes. Expressed TCRB transcripts were sequenced, since all the RNA that had been isolated was reverse transcribed. Clones were read by immunoSEQ multiplex PCR, and TCRdb kept only the in-frame ones, dropping some. The repertoire holds 500,000 to 850,000 clones, about an eighth seen once, with approximately 0.043% in the top ten. A CD45RO/CCR7/CD25/CD127/CD95/CD27 panel sorted naive, central memory, regulatory and stem cell-like memory CD4+ cells. Germline values: CDR1 SGHTA, CDR2 FQGNSA. V trimming: 5 bases; J trimming: 5 bases; junction bases outside the gene matches: 6. The CDR3 length is 15 residues. Of note for this clone: Antigen: not known.

Study-wide results and limits: Type 1 diabetes patients had moderately but significantly shorter TCRB CDR3s in all four CD4+ subsets. Whether TCRB rearrangement is influenced by HLA type went unresolved here. At VDJ recombination sites, type 1 diabetes patients had fewer insertions and more deleted nucleotides. A greater similarity of naive, central memory and Treg TCRB repertoires was seen among patients than among healthy donors.

Source material: naive CD4+ T cells from blood. The rearrangement uses TRBV7-2 and TRBJ2-7; 13 positions agree with TRBD2. The origin of this receptor is a man aged 18 to 35 with type 1 diabetes. Written as DNA, the CDR3 is TGTGCCAGCAGCACCTGGACTAGCGGGAGTAACGAGCAGTACTTC. Amino acid sequence: CASSTWTSGSNEQYF.